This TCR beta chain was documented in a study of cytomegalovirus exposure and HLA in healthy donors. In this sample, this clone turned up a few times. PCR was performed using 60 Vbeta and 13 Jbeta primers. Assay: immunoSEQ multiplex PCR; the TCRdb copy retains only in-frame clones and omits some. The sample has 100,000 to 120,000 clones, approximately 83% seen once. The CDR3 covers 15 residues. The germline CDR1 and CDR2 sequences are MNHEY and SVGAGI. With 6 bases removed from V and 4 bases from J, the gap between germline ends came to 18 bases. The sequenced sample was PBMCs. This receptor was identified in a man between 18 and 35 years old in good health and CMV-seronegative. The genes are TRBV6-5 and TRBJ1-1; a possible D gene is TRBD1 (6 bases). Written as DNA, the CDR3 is TGTGCCAGCAGCCCCCAGACAGGTTCTGGCACTGAAGCTTTCTTT. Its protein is CASSPQTGSGTEAFF.